This TCR beta chain derives from a study of cytotoxic CD8 clonotypes in ibrutinib-treated CLL. Study in general: Enrolment comprised about 10 relapsed/refractory and roughly 15 treatment-naive patients; 17 to 18 were IGHV unmutated.

This clone appeared a few times. Depths of 1 in 200,000 to 1 in 1 million T cells were the sequencing target. Repertoires were generated with immunoSEQ multiplex PCR, while TCRdb's copy carries only in-frame clones and drops some. The sample lists approximately 57,000 clones; roughly three fifths were seen once. Genomic DNA (around 2 micrograms) was obtained from cryopreserved PBMCs for construction of TCR beta libraries. Germline CDR1 reads SEHNR; CDR2 reads FQNEAQ (reference sequence). V dropped 5 bases and J dropped 7 bases, with 15 bases sitting between them. This CDR3 has 15 residues. This receptor was taken from a human donor with chronic lymphocytic leukemia. This sample comprised PBMCs, obtained after 24 months of ibrutinib treatment. The chain has TRBV7-9 and TRBJ1-6; TRBD1 is a possible D gene (6 bases). The CDR3 DNA reads TGTGCCAGCAGCCCAGAGACAGGTGGGAATTCACCCCTCCACTTT. Residues: CASSPETGGNSPLHF.